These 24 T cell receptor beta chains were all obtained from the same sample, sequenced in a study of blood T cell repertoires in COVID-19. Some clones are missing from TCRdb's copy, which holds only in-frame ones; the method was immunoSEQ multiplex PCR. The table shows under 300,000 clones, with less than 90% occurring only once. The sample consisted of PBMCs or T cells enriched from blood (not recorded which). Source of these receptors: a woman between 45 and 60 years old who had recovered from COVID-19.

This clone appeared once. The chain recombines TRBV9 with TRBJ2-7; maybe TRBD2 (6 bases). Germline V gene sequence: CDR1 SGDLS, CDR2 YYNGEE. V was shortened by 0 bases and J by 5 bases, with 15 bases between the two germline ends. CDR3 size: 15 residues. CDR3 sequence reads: CASSVDTVEGHEQYF. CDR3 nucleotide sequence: TGTGCCAGCAGCGTAGATACCGTGGAGGGGCACGAGCAGTACTTC.

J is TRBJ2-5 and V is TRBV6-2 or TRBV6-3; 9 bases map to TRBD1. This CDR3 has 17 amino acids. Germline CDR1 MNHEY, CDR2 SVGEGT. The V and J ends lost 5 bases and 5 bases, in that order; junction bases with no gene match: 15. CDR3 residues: CASSHLENRDREETQYF. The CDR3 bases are TGTGCCAGCAGTCACCTCGAAAACCGGGACAGGGAGGAGACCCAGTACTTC.

The CDR3 DNA is TGTGCCAGCAGTGAACAGGACTGGCGGAACACCGGGGAGCTGTTTTTT. Amino acid sequence: CASSEQDWRNTGELFF. V and J are TRBV2 and TRBJ2-2; TRBD2 might be the D (5 bases). This CDR3 has 16 residues. Trimming removed 2 bases at V and 1 base at J, with 11 bases between. From germline, CDR1 is SNHLY and CDR2 FYNNEI. Full variable domain (remainder filled in from reference TRBV2 and TRBJ2-2): EPEVTQTPSHQVTQMGQEVILRCVPISNHLYFYWYRQILGQKVEFLVSFYNNEISEKSEIFDDQFSVERPDGSNFTLKIRSTKLEDSAMYFCASSEQDWRNTGELFFGEGSRLTVL.

The CDR3 DNA is TGCAGCGCTACAGTGCCAAAGTTGCACACTGAAGCTTTCTTT. Residues: CSATVPKLHTEAFF. The V gene is TRBV29-1, the J gene TRBJ1-1; D is unclear. V lost 7 bases to trimming and J lost 3 bases, with 18 bases between them. Germline V gene data show CDR1 as SQVTM and CDR2 as ANQGSEA. CDR3 length equals 14 residues. The whole variable domain, filled in from reference TRBV29-1 and TRBJ1-1, reads SAVISQKPSRDICQRGTSLTIQCQVDSQVTMMFWYRQQPGQSLTLIATANQGSEATYESGFVIDKFPISRPNLTFSTLTVSNMSPEDSSIYLCSATVPKLHTEAFFGQGTRLTVV.

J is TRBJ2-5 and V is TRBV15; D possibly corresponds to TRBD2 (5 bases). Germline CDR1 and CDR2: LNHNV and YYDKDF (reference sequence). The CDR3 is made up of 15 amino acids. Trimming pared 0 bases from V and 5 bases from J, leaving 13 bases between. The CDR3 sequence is CATSRDRSPGETQYF. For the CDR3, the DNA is TGTGCCACCAGCAGAGATCGGTCCCCGGGGGAGACCCAGTACTTC.

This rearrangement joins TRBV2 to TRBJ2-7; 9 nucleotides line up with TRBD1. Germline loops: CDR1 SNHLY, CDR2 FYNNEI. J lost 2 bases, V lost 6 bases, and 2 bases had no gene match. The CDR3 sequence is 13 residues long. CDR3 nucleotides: TGTGCCAGCAGCCGACAGGGGGCCTACGAGCAGTACTTC. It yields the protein CASSRQGAYEQYF.

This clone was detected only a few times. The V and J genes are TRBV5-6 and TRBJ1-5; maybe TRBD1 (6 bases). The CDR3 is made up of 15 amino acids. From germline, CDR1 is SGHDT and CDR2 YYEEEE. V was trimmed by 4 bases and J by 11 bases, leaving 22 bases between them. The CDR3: CASSPPGHSVLTQHF. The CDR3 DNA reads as TGTGCCAGCAGCCCACCGGGACACAGCGTGTTGACCCAGCATTTT.

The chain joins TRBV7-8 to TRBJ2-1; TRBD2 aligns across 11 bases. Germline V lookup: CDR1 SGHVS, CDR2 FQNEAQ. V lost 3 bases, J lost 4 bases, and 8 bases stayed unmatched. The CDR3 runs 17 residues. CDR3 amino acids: CASSLSGTSGGYNEQFF. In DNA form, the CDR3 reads TGTGCCAGCAGCTTGTCCGGGACTAGCGGAGGGTACAATGAGCAGTTCTTC.

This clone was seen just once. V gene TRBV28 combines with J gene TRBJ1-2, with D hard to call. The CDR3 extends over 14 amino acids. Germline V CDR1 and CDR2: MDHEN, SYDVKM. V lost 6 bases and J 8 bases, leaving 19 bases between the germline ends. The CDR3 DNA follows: TGTGCCAGCAGCCTATCCACAGATACTGGAGGCTACACCTTC. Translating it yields CASSLSTDTGGYTF.

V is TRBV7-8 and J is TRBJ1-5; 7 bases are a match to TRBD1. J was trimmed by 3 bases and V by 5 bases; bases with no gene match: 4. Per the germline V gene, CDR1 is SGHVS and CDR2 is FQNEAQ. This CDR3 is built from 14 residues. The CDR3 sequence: CASSLTGYNQPQHF. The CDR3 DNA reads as TGTGCCAGCAGCCTGACAGGGTACAATCAGCCCCAGCATTTT.

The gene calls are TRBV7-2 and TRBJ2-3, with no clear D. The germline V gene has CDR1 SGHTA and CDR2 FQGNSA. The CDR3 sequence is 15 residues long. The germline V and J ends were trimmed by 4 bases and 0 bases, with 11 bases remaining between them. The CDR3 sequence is CASSSPGPSTDTQYF. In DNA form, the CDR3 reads TGTGCCAGCAGCTCCCCAGGCCCTAGCACAGATACGCAGTATTTT.

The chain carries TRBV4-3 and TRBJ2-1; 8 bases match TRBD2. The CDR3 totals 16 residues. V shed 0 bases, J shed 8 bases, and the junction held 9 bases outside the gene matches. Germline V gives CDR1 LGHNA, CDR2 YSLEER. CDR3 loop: CASSQDLGREVDEQFF. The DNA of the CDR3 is TGCGCCAGCAGCCAAGATCTTGGGCGGGAGGTCGATGAGCAGTTCTTC.

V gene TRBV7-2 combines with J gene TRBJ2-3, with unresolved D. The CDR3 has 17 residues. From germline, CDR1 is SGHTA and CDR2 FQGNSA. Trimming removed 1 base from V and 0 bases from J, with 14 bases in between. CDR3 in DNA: TGTGCCAGCAGCTTAGTTCCCCAATTAACTAGCACAGATACGCAGTATTTT. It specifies CASSLVPQLTSTDTQYF.

The DNA of the CDR3 is TGTGCCAGCAGCTCGAGAGGTCCCAGTGGTGAAAAACTGTTTTTT. Amino acid sequence: CASSSRGPSGEKLFF. This chain joins TRBV11-2 and TRBJ1-4; the D is unclear. Per the germline V gene, CDR1 is SGHAT and CDR2 is FQNNGV. The CDR3 covers 15 residues. The ends were cut back, 4 bases at V and 7 bases at J, with 16 bases in the middle.

CDR3 sequence reads: CSASQVPPNRGRTGELFF. CDR3 sequence (DNA): TGCAGTGCTAGTCAGGTCCCCCCTAACAGGGGCCGGACCGGGGAGCTGTTTTTT. The genes are TRBV20-1 and TRBJ2-2; 7 positions agree with TRBD1. V shed 3 bases and J 5 bases; nucleotides not matched to a gene: 18. In germline, CDR1 is DFQATT, CDR2 SNEGSKA (reference sequence). The length of the CDR3 is 18 residues.

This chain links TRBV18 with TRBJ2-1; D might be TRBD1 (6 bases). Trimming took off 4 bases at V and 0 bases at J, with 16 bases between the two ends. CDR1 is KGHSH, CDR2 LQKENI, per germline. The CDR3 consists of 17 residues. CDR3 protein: CASSLIQGAFSYNEQFF. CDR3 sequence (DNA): TGTGCCAGCTCACTTATACAGGGCGCGTTCTCCTACAATGAGCAGTTCTTC.

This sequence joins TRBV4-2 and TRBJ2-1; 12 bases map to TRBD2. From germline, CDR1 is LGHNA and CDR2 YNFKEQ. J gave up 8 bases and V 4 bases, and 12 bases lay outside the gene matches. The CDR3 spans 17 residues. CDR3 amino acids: CASSLKHLAGGWDEQFF. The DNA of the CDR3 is TGTGCCAGCAGCCTGAAACATCTAGCGGGAGGGTGGGATGAGCAGTTCTTC.

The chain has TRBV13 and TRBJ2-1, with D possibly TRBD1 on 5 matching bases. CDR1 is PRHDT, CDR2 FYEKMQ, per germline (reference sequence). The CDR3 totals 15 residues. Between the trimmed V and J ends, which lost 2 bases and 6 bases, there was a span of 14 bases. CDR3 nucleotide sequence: TGTGCCAGCAGCTTACAGGGTTCGTTTTCCAATGAGCAGTTCTTC. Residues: CASSLQGSFSNEQFF.

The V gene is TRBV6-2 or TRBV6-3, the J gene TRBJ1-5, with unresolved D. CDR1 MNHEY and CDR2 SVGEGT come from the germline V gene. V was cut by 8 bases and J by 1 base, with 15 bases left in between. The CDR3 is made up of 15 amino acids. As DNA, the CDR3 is TGTGCCAGCTGCCTCGGAGAGGTGAGCAATCAGCCCCAGCATTTT. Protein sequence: CASCLGEVSNQPQHF.

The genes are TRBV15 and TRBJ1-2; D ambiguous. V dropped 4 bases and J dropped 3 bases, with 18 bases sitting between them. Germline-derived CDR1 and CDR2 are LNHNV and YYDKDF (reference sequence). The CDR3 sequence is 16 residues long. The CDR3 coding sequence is TGTGCCACCAGCACCCTCGGGGAGGGAGCTGACTATGGCTACACCTTC. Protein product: CATSTLGEGADYGYTF.

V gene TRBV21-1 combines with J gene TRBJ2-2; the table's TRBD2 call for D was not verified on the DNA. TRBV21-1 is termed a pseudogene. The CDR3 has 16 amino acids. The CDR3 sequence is CASSLPEEGGTGELFF. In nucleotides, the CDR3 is TGTGCCAGCAGCCTCCCCGAGGAGGGTGGCACCGGGGAGCTGTTTTTT.

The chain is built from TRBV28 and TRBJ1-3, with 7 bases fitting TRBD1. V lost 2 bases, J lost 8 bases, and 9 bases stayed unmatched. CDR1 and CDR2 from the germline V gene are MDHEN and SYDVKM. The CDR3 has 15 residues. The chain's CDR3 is CASSLRRQGFDTIYF. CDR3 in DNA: TGTGCCAGCAGTTTAAGGCGACAGGGTTTCGACACCATATATTTT.

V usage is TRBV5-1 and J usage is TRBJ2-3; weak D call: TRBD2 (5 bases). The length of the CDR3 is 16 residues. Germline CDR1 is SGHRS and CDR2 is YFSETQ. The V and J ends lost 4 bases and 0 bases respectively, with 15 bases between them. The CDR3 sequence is CASSKSAGASTDTQYF. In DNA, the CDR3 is TGCGCCAGCAGCAAGAGTGCGGGCGCTAGCACAGATACGCAGTATTTT.

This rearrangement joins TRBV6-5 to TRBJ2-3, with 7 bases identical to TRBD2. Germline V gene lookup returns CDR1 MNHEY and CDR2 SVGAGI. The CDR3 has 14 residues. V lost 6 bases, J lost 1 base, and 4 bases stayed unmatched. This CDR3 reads CASRMAGGTDTQYF. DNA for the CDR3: TGTGCCAGCAGAATGGCGGGAGGCACAGATACGCAGTATTTT.